These 10 T cell receptor beta chains originate from one sample sequenced in a study of T cells in Graves' hyperthyroidism and ophthalmopathy. Amplified TCR beta CDR3 regions derived from RNA transcripts. In the first-round RT-PCR of the TCR CDR3, the HTBI primer set was used. TCRdb recomputed calls from the multiplex PCR reads with MiXCR, one row per CDR3 protein. Of 450,000 to 700,000 distinct CDR3 sequences in the sample, around 45% were seen once. Sequenced: peripheral blood or thyroid tissue (not recorded which). The origin of the receptors is an adult woman with Graves' disease, either hyperthyroidism or ophthalmopathy (not recorded which).

The V and J genes are TRBV20-1 and TRBJ2-7, with D possibly being TRBD2 (6 bases). Deletions cut 6 bases from V and 6 bases from J, with 15 bases between. The CDR3 extends over 12 amino acids. CDR1 DFQATT and CDR2 SNEGSKA come from the germline V gene (reference sequence). The CDR3 sequence is CSALRGSREQYF. DNA for the CDR3: TGCAGTGCGTTGCGGGGATCCCGCGAGCAGTACTTC.

This clonotype was observed at least ten times. This sequence joins TRBV12-3 or TRBV12-4 and TRBJ1-5, with 8 bases that match TRBD1. The CDR3 has 15 residues. Trimming took 5 bases from V and 9 from J; bases not matched to a gene: 12. This chain's CDR3 is CASSTMDRALGPQHF. The CDR3 DNA reads as TGTGCCAGCAGTACCATGGACAGGGCGCTAGGGCCCCAGCATTTT.

This clonotype was counted ten times or more. This chain joins TRBV2 and TRBJ2-7; D is uncertain. Trimming removed 3 bases at V and 3 bases at J, with 3 bases between. The germline V gene encodes CDR1 SNHLY and CDR2 FYNNEI. The CDR3 has 11 residues. This chain's CDR3 is CASSEYYEQYF. CDR3 sequence (DNA): TGTGCCAGCAGTGAGTACTACGAGCAGTACTTC.

The V and J genes are TRBV7-8 and TRBJ1-1; D gene uncertain. V lost 1 base and J lost 1, with 7 bases in between. The germline V gene encodes CDR1 SGHVS and CDR2 FQNEAQ. CDR3 length: 14 residues. The CDR3: CASSLESPNTEAFF. The CDR3, as DNA: TGTGCCAGCAGCTTAGAAAGCCCGAACACTGAAGCTTTCTTT.

The chain combines TRBV10-3 with TRBJ2-6; no definite D call. The CDR3 runs 14 residues. V lost 11 bases, J lost 0 bases, and 11 bases lay in between. In germline, CDR1 is ENHRY, CDR2 SYGVKD. This chain's CDR3 is CASHDASGANVLTF. The CDR3 region has the DNA TGTGCCTCCCATGATGCCTCTGGGGCCAACGTCCTGACTTTC.

The chain couples TRBV29-1 to TRBJ2-3; TRBD2 matches 13 bases. Trimming took 8 bases from V and 4 from J; bases not matched to a gene: 6. Germline V gives CDR1 SQVTM, CDR2 ANQGSEA. This CDR3 has 14 residues. The CDR3 protein is CSLEGLAGSDTQYF. The CDR3 region has the DNA TGCAGCTTGGAGGGACTAGCGGGGTCAGATACGCAGTATTTT.

The chain joins TRBV6-6 to TRBJ1-4; D is undetermined. The CDR3 contains 15 residues. Trimming removed 2 bases from V and 3 bases from J, with 10 bases in between. Germline assignment: CDR1 MNHNY and CDR2 SVGAGI (reference sequence). For the CDR3, the DNA is TGTGCCAGCAGTTACCTAGACACTTCTAATGAAAAACTGTTTTTT. The encoded protein is CASSYLDTSNEKLFF.

This clonotype was counted ten times or more. This chain uses TRBV11-2 with TRBJ2-7; 7 bases fit TRBD1. The CDR3 loop spans 14 amino acids. Trimming cost V 1 base and J 2 bases; bases outside gene matches: 2. The germline V gene has CDR1 SGHAT and CDR2 FQNNGV. This chain's CDR3 is CASSLVDRAYEQYF. As DNA, the CDR3 is TGTGCCAGCAGCTTAGTTGACAGGGCCTACGAGCAGTACTTC.

The J gene is TRBJ1-1, the V gene TRBV10-3, with TRBD1 matching over 9 bases. Germline assignment: CDR1 ENHRY and CDR2 SYGVKD. The V gene end was trimmed by 1 base and the J gene end by 7 bases; junction bases not matched to a gene: 7. The CDR3 consists of 15 residues. The CDR3 reads CAISEFAGTGHEAFF. CDR3 bases: TGTGCCATCAGTGAGTTCGCCGGGACAGGGCATGAAGCTTTCTTT.

The chain is built from TRBV29-1 and TRBJ1-1, with 11 nucleotides matching TRBD1. Germline V lookup: CDR1 SQVTM, CDR2 ANQGSEA. The V and J ends lost 4 bases and 5 bases, in that order; junction bases with no gene match: 3. The CDR3 contains 13 residues. CDR3 DNA: TGCAGCGTTGCCGGGACAGGGGGGACTGAAGCTTTCTTT. Amino acid sequence: CSVAGTGGTEAFF.